This T cell receptor beta chain was observed in a study of regulatory T cells in long-lasting Graves disease. Time point in this sample: persistent/refractory GD, antithyroid drugs over 5 years with positive TRAb. Scientists built the TCR library using RNA that was extracted from PBMCs. Patients all came to the study from an endocrinology department in Xi'an, China. A volume of roughly 9.9 milliliters of peripheral blood was collected in EDTA tubes. Germline V gene sequence: CDR1 DFQATT, CDR2 SNEGSKA (reference sequence). This CDR3 spans 18 amino acids. V lost 0 bases, J lost 6 bases, and 9 bases stayed unmatched. The authors built TCR beta libraries using iRepertoire HTBI primers and Arm-PCR of CDR3 regions. Each CDR3 protein is one row after TCRdb ran MiXCR on the multiplex PCR reads. The sample has 310,000 or so distinct CDR3 sequences; about 18% are singletons. Study outcomes and limitations: Under persistent disease, TRBV28, TRBJ1-2 and TRBJ2-5 were used preferentially.

Worth noting for this clonotype: The antigen is undetermined.

The sequencing here drew on peripheral blood mononuclear cells (PBMCs), taken when the disease was refractory, from a patient treated with antithyroid drugs. This receptor was obtained from a female donor with Graves disease. The chain recombines TRBV20-1 with TRBJ2-2; 14 bases map to TRBD2. The DNA of the CDR3 is TGCAGTGCTAGAGATCTGACTAGCGGGAGGGCCCGGGCCGGGGAGCTGTTTTTT. Protein: CSARDLTSGRARAGELFF.